These 27 T cell receptor beta chains came from one sample sequenced in a study. TCRdb reprocessed the 5' RACE reads with MiXCR, giving one entry per CDR3 protein. Of around 34,000 distinct CDR3 sequences in the sample, roughly 30% were seen once. The sorted Tregs were CD4+CD25+CD127-/low cells. Sample: tumor-infiltrating Tregs sorted from the breast tumor. The receptor set was obtained from a female donor with breast cancer.

In the case of this clonotype: One base away lies a much larger clone, so this may be a sequencing read error. This rearrangement joins TRBV7-9 to TRBJ2-3; weak D call: TRBD1 (5 bases). Per germline, CDR1 SEHNR and CDR2 FQNEAQ (reference sequence). The CDR3 spans 13 residues. CDR3 in amino acids: CASSRRSTGTQYF. DNA for the CDR3: TGTGCCAGCAGCCGAAGGAGCACAGGTACGCAGTATTTT.

This clonotype has only a few counts. Since a much larger clone is just one base distant, this may be a read error. The V gene is TRBV5-8, the J gene TRBJ1-5; D is unclear. V was pared by 5 bases and J by 5 bases, with 23 bases between. Germline V gives CDR1 SGHTS, CDR2 YDEGEE. This CDR3 spans 17 amino acids. In DNA, the CDR3 is TGTGCCAGCAGATTCTACAGAACGGACGGGAGCGATCAGCCCCAGCATTTT. It codes for CASRFYRTDGSDQPQHF.

By sample share, this clonotype is medium-sized. V gene TRBV7-9 combines with J gene TRBJ2-3; D is unclear. V was trimmed by 2 bases and J by 4 bases, leaving 4 bases between them. The CDR3 has 12 amino acids. Per germline, CDR1 SEHNR and CDR2 FQNEAQ (reference sequence). The CDR3 coding sequence is TGTGCCAGCAGCTTATCCGCAGATACGCAGTATTTT. It codes for CASSLSADTQYF.

In its sample, this clonotype was seen many times. The chain joins TRBV20-1 to TRBJ2-4; D might be TRBD1 (5 bases). The CDR3 is 16 amino acids. Trimming cost V 2 bases and J 0 bases, with 14 bases left between them. In germline, CDR1 is DFQATT, CDR2 SNEGSKA (reference sequence). CDR3 residues: CSARTLGHLAKNIQYF. The DNA of the CDR3 is TGCAGTGCTAGAACCCTAGGACACCTAGCCAAAAACATTCAGTACTTC.

The genes are TRBV3-1 and TRBJ1-2; D is unclear. Germline CDR1 is LGHDT and CDR2 is YNNKEL (reference sequence). This CDR3 is built from 12 residues. V was trimmed by 1 base and J by 7 bases, leaving 7 bases between them. CDR3: CASSQAGGGYTF. The CDR3 coding sequence is TGTGCCAGCAGCCAAGCGGGTGGTGGCTACACCTTC.

This clonotype was detected only once. The chain employs TRBV5-1 and TRBJ2-2; a possible D gene is TRBD1 (6 bases). V lost 1 base, J lost 5 bases, and 15 bases lay in between. The CDR3 sequence is 16 residues long. Germline lookup yields CDR1 SGHRS and CDR2 YFSETQ. CDR3 coding DNA: TGCGCCAGCAGCTTGAGGGCAGGGGTGGAGACCGGGGAGCTGTTTTTT. Encoded protein: CASSLRAGVETGELFF.

This clonotype was seen ten or more times. The CDR3 loop is CSASPQGARGYGYTF. The CDR3 DNA reads TGCAGTGCTAGCCCACAGGGGGCCAGGGGCTATGGCTACACCTTC. The chain joins TRBV20-1 to TRBJ1-2, with 9 bases fitting TRBD1. The length of the CDR3 is 15 residues. Per germline, CDR1 DFQATT and CDR2 SNEGSKA (reference sequence). V lost 3 bases to trimming and J lost 4 bases; unmatched junction nucleotides: 9.

This clonotype was found many times. The rearrangement links TRBV12-3 or TRBV12-4 to TRBJ2-7, with TRBD2 matching over 9 bases. After removal of 7 bases from V and 1 base from J, the junction contained 8 bases not matched to a gene. CDR3 length: 15 amino acids. The CDR3 DNA reads TGTGCCAGCATTCCTAGTAGCGGGAGTTCCTACGAGCAGTACTTC. Translating it yields CASIPSSGSSYEQYF.

This clonotype qualifies as medium-sized (0.01 to 0.1%). This rearrangement joins TRBV5-1 to TRBJ1-1; the D gene is possibly TRBD1 (6 bases). The CDR3 spans 13 residues. Trimming pared 2 bases from V and 7 bases from J, leaving 12 bases between. Germline CDR1 reads SGHRS; CDR2 reads YFSETQ. CDR3 nucleotide sequence: TGCGCCAGCAGCTTAGGGGGACCGAATGAAGCTTTCTTT. Its translation: CASSLGGPNEAFF.

The V and J genes are TRBV7-9 and TRBJ2-3; D uncertain. The CDR3 extends over 16 amino acids. Germline V gene lookup returns CDR1 SEHNR and CDR2 FQNEAQ (reference sequence). Trimming took 5 bases from V and 1 from J, leaving 16 bases between them. The CDR3 sequence is CASSISRAGRTDTQYF. The CDR3 bases are TGTGCCAGCAGCATTAGCCGTGCTGGTCGCACAGATACGCAGTATTTT.

Remarks on this clonotype: Just one base apart from a much larger clone, this may be a read error. The chain is built from TRBV24-1 and TRBJ1-5; no definite D call. CDR1 KGHDR and CDR2 SFDVKD come from the germline V gene. The CDR3 is made up of 15 amino acids. The CDR3: CTTYHRYFSNQPQHF. The DNA of the CDR3 is TGTACCACCTATCACCGGTACTTCAGCAATCAGCCCCAGCATTTT.

The CDR3: CSARGARGTSGSQTQYF. As DNA, the CDR3 is TGCAGTGCTAGGGGGGCACGAGGGACTAGCGGGAGCCAGACCCAGTACTTC. The V call is TRBV20-1, the J call TRBJ2-5, with 14 bases matching TRBD2. The CDR3 totals 17 residues. V lost 3 bases, J lost 6 bases, and 12 bases stayed unmatched. Germline CDR1 reads DFQATT; CDR2 reads SNEGSKA (reference sequence).

Only one count was recorded for this clonotype. This sequence joins TRBV24-1 and TRBJ2-5; possible D gene TRBD1, 5 bases. Trimming stripped 0 bases from V and 4 bases from J, with 11 bases between. Germline CDR1 KGHDR, CDR2 SFDVKD. The CDR3 has 15 amino acids. Here the CDR3 DNA reads TGTGCCACCAGTGATTTGCCAGGGATGGGAGAGACCCAGTACTTC. Protein: CATSDLPGMGETQYF.

V usage is TRBV5-1 and J usage is TRBJ1-2; no definite D call. The CDR3 loop spans 15 amino acids. Germline lookup yields CDR1 SGHRS and CDR2 YFSETQ. Trimming left V 2 bases short and J 4 bases short, with 15 bases between. The CDR3 here is CASSLALVGGYGYTF. In DNA form, the CDR3 reads TGCGCCAGCAGCTTAGCCCTCGTGGGCGGCTATGGCTACACCTTC.

The chain joins TRBV6-2 or TRBV6-3 to TRBJ1-2, with D tentatively TRBD1 (5 bases). V lost 2 bases, J lost 3 bases, and 7 bases lay in between. The CDR3 covers 13 residues. Germline V CDR1 and CDR2: MNHEY, SVGEGT. CDR3 in amino acids: CASSYTTDYGYTF. CDR3 sequence (DNA): TGTGCCAGCAGTTACACGACAGACTATGGCTACACCTTC.

The chain has TRBV30 and TRBJ1-1; weak D call: TRBD1 (6 bases). The V and J ends lost 2 bases and 0 bases respectively, with 13 bases between them. CDR3 length equals 15 residues. Germline V gene sequence: CDR1 GTSNPN, CDR2 SVGIG (reference sequence). The CDR3 nucleotides read TGTGCCTGGAGTTGGGGGGACACCATGAACACTGAAGCTTTCTTT. Its protein is CAWSWGDTMNTEAFF. Looking up the rest from reference TRBV30 and TRBJ1-1 gives the full variable domain: SQTIHQWPATLVQPVGSPLSLECTVEGTSNPNLYWYRQAAGRGLQLLFYSVGIGQISSEVPQNLSASRPQDRQFILSSKKLLLSDSGFYLCAWSWGDTMNTEAFFGQGTRLTVV.

The genes are TRBV7-9 and TRBJ2-1; D may be TRBD2 (7 bases). Germline CDR1 is SEHNR and CDR2 is FQNEAQ (reference sequence). V was pared by 5 bases and J by 2 bases, with 16 bases between. The CDR3 runs 16 residues. The CDR3 region has the DNA TGTGCCAGCAGCCATCTGGGGGGGGCGGCCTACAATGAGCAGTTCTTC. Translating gives CASSHLGGAAYNEQFF.

This clonotype appeared many times. J is TRBJ2-1 and V is TRBV4-2, with TRBD2 matching over 11 bases. The junction had 2 bases not matched to a gene; V was cut back by 5 bases and J by 5 bases. This CDR3 has 14 residues. From germline, CDR1 is LGHNA and CDR2 YNFKEQ. The CDR3 loop is CASSSGLADNEQFF. The CDR3 nucleotides read TGTGCCAGCAGCTCGGGACTAGCGGACAATGAGCAGTTCTTC.

There are many counts of this clonotype. The gene calls are TRBV7-6 and TRBJ1-5; D is ambiguous. Germline V CDR1 and CDR2: SGHVS, FNYEAQ. V lost 6 bases, J lost 2 bases, and 11 bases lay in between. The length of the CDR3 is 14 residues. CDR3 loop: CASRDWKGNQPQHF. The DNA of the CDR3 is TGTGCCAGCAGGGACTGGAAAGGCAATCAGCCCCAGCATTTT.

This chain uses TRBV12-3 or TRBV12-4 with TRBJ1-5, with TRBD1 identical over 9 bases. The trim removed 7 bases at V and 4 bases at J, leaving 8 bases unmatched. The CDR3 totals 15 residues. CDR3 loop: CASKRGTGSNQPQHF. In DNA, the CDR3 is TGTGCCAGCAAAAGGGGGACAGGGTCAAATCAGCCCCAGCATTTT.

By proportion, this clonotype is medium-sized. The chain couples TRBV6-5 to TRBJ2-5; no reliable D call. Germline values: CDR1 MNHEY, CDR2 SVGAGI. Trimming shortened V by 6 bases and J by 2 bases, and 10 bases separated the two germline ends. The CDR3 sequence is 13 residues long. The CDR3 DNA reads TGTGCCAGCAGGGTTCCAGGTCAAGAGACCCAGTACTTC. Its translation is CASRVPGQETQYF.

With respect to this clonotype: This may arise from a read error, as a much more abundant clone is one base away. The genes are TRBV20-1 and TRBJ2-1; 7 bases are a match to TRBD1. Germline V gene sequence: CDR1 DFQATT, CDR2 SNEGSKA (reference sequence). The CDR3 runs 14 residues. V was pared by 6 bases and J by 5 bases, with 10 bases of the junction left unmatched. The DNA for the CDR3 is TGCAGTGCGGAACAGGGGACCATCAACAATGAGCAGTTCTTC. This gives the protein CSAEQGTINNEQFF.

This clonotype was observed at least ten times. The chain uses TRBV7-6 and TRBJ2-7; D is ambiguous. This CDR3 is built from 12 residues. Germline V lookup: CDR1 SGHVS, CDR2 FNYEAQ. Deletions cut 2 bases from V and 5 bases from J, with 7 bases between. The CDR3 sequence is CASSLFGDEQYF. In DNA, the CDR3 is TGTGCCAGCAGCTTATTCGGAGACGAGCAGTACTTC.

With respect to this clonotype: A much larger clone differs from this one at a single base, so this may be a read error. It is likely a read error, because the conserved phenylalanine at the end of the CDR3 is missing. The rearrangement links TRBV7-3 to TRBJ2-1; D is unresolved. The CDR3 runs 13 residues. Germline CDR1 reads SGHTA; CDR2 reads FQGTGA. Trimming removed 4 bases from V and 8 bases from J, with 12 bases in between. The CDR3 protein is CASSSRDWDEQFL. In DNA, the CDR3 is TGTGCCAGCAGCTCGCGAGACTGGGATGAGCAGTTCCTC.

The chain recombines TRBV27 with TRBJ1-2; a possible D gene is TRBD1 (6 bases). This CDR3 is 14 amino acids long. From germline, CDR1 is MNHEY and CDR2 SMNVEV (reference sequence). V shed 3 bases and J shed 4 bases, with 12 bases lying between them. The CDR3 region is CASSLRGMGYGYTF. CDR3 coding DNA: TGTGCCAGCAGTTTGAGGGGGATGGGCTATGGCTACACCTTC.

The chain employs TRBV7-9 and TRBJ1-1; D is perhaps TRBD1 (5 bases). The V end lost 11 bases, the J end lost 6 bases, and 19 bases lay between the germline ends. Germline V gene lookup returns CDR1 SEHNR and CDR2 FQNEAQ (reference sequence). The CDR3 runs 13 residues. The CDR3 region is CASQATDNAEAFF. The CDR3 DNA sequence: TGTGCCTCCCAAGCGACAGACAACGCTGAAGCTTTCTTT.

Of note for this clonotype: The junction and the germline gene differ at one end; a read error may be behind it. The V gene is TRBV5-4, the J gene TRBJ2-7; 14 bases align to TRBD2. The CDR3 extends over 15 amino acids. From germline, CDR1 is SGHNT and CDR2 YYREEE (reference sequence). The CDR3: CASSMTSGRAGEQHF. CDR3 bases: TGTGCCAGCAGTATGACTAGCGGGAGGGCCGGCGAGCAGCACTTC.